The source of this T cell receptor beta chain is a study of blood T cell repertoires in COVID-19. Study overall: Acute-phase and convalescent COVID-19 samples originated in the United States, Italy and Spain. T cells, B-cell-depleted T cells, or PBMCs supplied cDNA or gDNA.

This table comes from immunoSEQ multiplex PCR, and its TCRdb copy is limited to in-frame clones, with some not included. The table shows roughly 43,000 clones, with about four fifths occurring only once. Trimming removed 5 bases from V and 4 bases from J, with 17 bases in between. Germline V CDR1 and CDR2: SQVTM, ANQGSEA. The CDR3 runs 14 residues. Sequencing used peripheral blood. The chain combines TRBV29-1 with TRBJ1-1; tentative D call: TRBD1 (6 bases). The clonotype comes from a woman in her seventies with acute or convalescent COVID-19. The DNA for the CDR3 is TGCAGCGTTCGACGAACCCACAGGGCCACTGAAGCTTTCTTT. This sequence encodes CSVRRTHRATEAFF.